This T cell receptor beta chain was found in a study of blood T cell repertoires in COVID-19. Study-level information: The samples span acute and convalescent COVID-19 from the United States, Italy and Spain. The cDNA or gDNA used as material had been derived from T cells, B-cell-depleted T cells, or PBMCs.

Germline CDR1 reads LGHDT; CDR2 reads YNNKEL (reference sequence). The CDR3 has 12 amino acids. V lost 1 base to trimming and J lost 7 bases, with 8 bases between them. Source study methods: Researchers report that nucleated cell counts were estimated from reference gene primer amplification. Profiled with immunoSEQ multiplex PCR; TCRdb holds only in-frame clones, not every one. The V and J calls and clone size were taken over from that table, and D and trimming were inferred from the DNA. The data show approximately 160,000 clones, with about four fifths seen just once and approximately 10% held by the top ten.

V is TRBV3-1 (or the pseudogene TRBV3-2) and J is TRBJ2-7; a possible D gene is TRBD2 (5 bases). Sequenced sample: peripheral blood. The source is a man aged 55 to 70 with active or convalescent COVID-19. CDR3 protein: CASSQGPGEQYF. In DNA form, the CDR3 reads TGTGCCAGCAGCCAAGGCCCGGGGGAGCAGTACTTC.